This T cell receptor (beta chain) came from a study of blood T cell repertoires in COVID-19. On the study more broadly: The study drew acute and convalescent COVID-19 samples from the United States, Italy and Spain. Sample material is recorded as cDNA or gDNA derived from T cells, B-cell-depleted T cells, or PBMCs.

Assay used: immunoSEQ multiplex PCR; TCRdb lists only in-frame clones, some missing. The sample comprises some 150,000 clones, over 60% of which are singletons, and over 2.5% rests with the top ten. Grouping used clinical history reported by participants in a survey and questionnaire. The CDR3 extends over 12 amino acids. Trimming took off 8 bases at V and 0 bases at J, with 7 bases between the two ends. CDR1 and CDR2 (germline): MNHEY, SVGAGI. This chain links TRBV6-5 with TRBJ1-1, with TRBD1 as a possible D gene (5 bases). The TCR comes from a woman between 45 and 60 years old who had recovered from COVID-19. Sample: PBMCs or T cells enriched from blood (not recorded which). CDR3 amino acids: CASRQLNTEAFF. The CDR3 nucleotides are TGTGCCAGCCGACAGCTGAACACTGAAGCTTTCTTT.